One sample yielded the 27 T cell receptor beta chains listed below, sequenced in a study of cytotoxic CD8 clonotypes in ibrutinib-treated CLL. The table came from immunoSEQ multiplex PCR; TCRdb's copy has only in-frame clones and leaves some out. The table records some 50,000 clones, 55% to 70% of them present only once. This specimen consisted of PBMCs, obtained after 24 months of ibrutinib treatment. These receptors originate from a human donor with chronic lymphocytic leukemia.

The rearrangement uses TRBV10-3 and TRBJ2-2, with 8 bases fitting TRBD1. This CDR3 comprises 14 residues. The germline V gene has CDR1 ENHRY and CDR2 SYGVKD. V shed 7 bases and J 7 bases; nucleotides not matched to a gene: 8. DNA of the CDR3: TGTGCCATCACAGGGGGCGCAATGGGCGGGGAGCTGTTTTTT. The encoded protein is CAITGGAMGGELFF.

The V call is TRBV5-6, the J call TRBJ2-1; unclear D gene. Germline V gene lookup returns CDR1 SGHDT and CDR2 YYEEEE. The CDR3 contains 12 residues. V lost 2 bases, J lost 3 bases, and 3 bases lay in between. This chain's CDR3 is CASSFYYNEQFF. The CDR3 DNA follows: TGTGCCAGCAGCTTCTACTACAATGAGCAGTTCTTC.

This rearrangement joins TRBV5-1 to TRBJ2-3, with 11 bases matching TRBD2. CDR1 is SGHRS, CDR2 YFSETQ, per germline. The CDR3 is made up of 18 amino acids. V shed 6 bases and J 2 bases; nucleotides not matched to a gene: 14. For the CDR3, the DNA is TGCGCCAGCAAAGGGGCAGGTTATAGCGGGGGGGCCACAGATACGCAGTATTTT. Translation: CASKGAGYSGGATDTQYF. Combining the CDR3 with reference TRBV5-1 and TRBJ2-3 gives the whole variable domain KAGVTQTPRYLIKTRGQQVTLSCSPISGHRSVSWYQQTPGQGLQFLFEYFSETQRNKGNFPGRFSGRQFSNSRSEMNVSTLELGDSALYLCASKGAGYSGGATDTQYFGPGTRLTVL.

The sample holds one count of this clone. The rearrangement uses TRBV7-9 and TRBJ1-2; D is unclear. The CDR3 is 15 residues long. V lost 3 bases to trimming and J lost 5 bases, with 16 bases between them. The germline V gene encodes CDR1 SEHNR and CDR2 FQNEAQ (reference sequence). Here the CDR3 DNA reads TGTGCCAGCAGCTTGGGAGGCACCCTTACATATGGCTACACCTTC. Translated, it gives CASSLGGTLTYGYTF.

There are a few counts of this clone. The junction departs from the called germline gene at one end, perhaps through a read error. At the DNA level, this CDR3 is encoded by other sequences in the same sample as well. The chain recombines TRBV28 with TRBJ1-5; D is unresolved. The CDR3 sequence is 14 residues long. Germline V CDR1 and CDR2: MDHEN, SYDVKM. In DNA, the CDR3 is TGTGCCAGCAGCACCGACGGTAGCAATCAGCCTCAGCATTTT. Translation: CASSTDGSNQPQHF.

The rearrangement joins TRBV5-4 to TRBJ2-3; 7 bases map to TRBD1. Trimming at V came to 0 bases and at J to 3 bases, leaving 4 bases not matched to a gene. The CDR3 is made up of 15 amino acids. Germline-derived CDR1 and CDR2 are SGHNT and YYREEE (reference sequence). The CDR3 here is CASSLGSGGTDTQYF. CDR3 bases: TGTGCCAGCAGCTTGGGGTCAGGGGGTACAGATACGCAGTATTTT.

Ten or more counts support this clone. J is TRBJ2-1 and V is TRBV2; the D is unclear. Germline lookup yields CDR1 SNHLY and CDR2 FYNNEI. Between the trimmed V and J ends, which lost 4 bases and 6 bases, there was a span of 10 bases. This CDR3 region has 13 residues. CDR3 nucleotides: TGTGCCAGCAGTGTCCTAGGGTCCAATGAGCAGTTCTTC. Its protein is CASSVLGSNEQFF.

The rearrangement links TRBV5-5 to TRBJ2-3; no clear D gene. The germline gives CDR1 SGHKS, CDR2 YYEKEE (reference sequence). The CDR3 is 13 residues long. V lost 7 bases, J lost 1 base, and 10 bases lay in between. The CDR3 region is CASVNMGTDTQYF. CDR3 nucleotides: TGTGCCAGCGTTAACATGGGCACAGATACGCAGTATTTT.

This clone was detected a few times. The chain combines TRBV6-6 with TRBJ1-5; D uncertain. Looked up from germline, CDR1 is MNHNY and CDR2 is SVGAGI (reference sequence). V shed 6 bases and J shed 4 bases, with 7 bases lying between them. The CDR3 is 12 residues long. This CDR3 is CASRRENQPQHF. The CDR3 DNA reads TGTGCCAGCAGAAGGGAAAATCAGCCCCAGCATTTT.

The rearrangement links TRBV19 to TRBJ1-5; the match to TRBD1 covers 8 bases. The junction had 17 bases not matched to a gene; V was cut back by 7 bases and J by 9 bases. The CDR3 totals 16 residues. Per the germline V gene, CDR1 is LNHDA and CDR2 is SQIVND (reference sequence). The CDR3 spells CASISSGTGGAWPQHF. The DNA of the CDR3 is TGTGCCAGTATTTCTTCCGGGACAGGAGGAGCGTGGCCCCAGCATTTT.

This clone has only a few counts. V is TRBV16 and J is TRBJ1-4, with D possibly TRBD1 on 5 matching bases. The CDR3 covers 14 residues. The V end was cut by 7 bases, the J end by 5 bases, with 14 bases between. Germline-derived CDR1 and CDR2 are KGHSY and FQNENV. This CDR3 reads CASIRDPANEKLFF. In DNA form, the CDR3 reads TGTGCCAGCATCCGGGACCCCGCAAATGAAAAACTGTTTTTT.

This clone was observed a single time. The chain has TRBV7-9 and TRBJ2-7; D might be TRBD1 (6 bases). Per germline, CDR1 SEHNR and CDR2 FQNEAQ (reference sequence). The CDR3 is made up of 14 amino acids. V lost 5 bases and J lost 5, with 16 bases in between. In DNA form, the CDR3 reads TGTGCCAGCAGCCAATTTCAGGACAGAGACGAGCAGTACTTC. The encoded protein is CASSQFQDRDEQYF.

Here the CDR3 reads CASSQESTAYGYTF. DNA for the CDR3: TGTGCCAGCAGCCAAGAATCGACCGCCTATGGCTACACCTTC. The gene calls are TRBV14 and TRBJ1-2, with unresolved D. There are 14 residues in the CDR3. CDR1 and CDR2 (germline): SGHDN, FVKESK. With 0 bases removed from V and 4 bases from J, the gap between germline ends came to 9 bases.

This chain connects TRBV5-1 to TRBJ2-2; no clear D. CDR3 length: 14 residues. CDR1 SGHRS and CDR2 YFSETQ come from the germline V gene. V lost 7 bases, J lost 6 bases, and 16 bases lay in between. In DNA, the CDR3 is TGCGCCAGCTCCTGGTCCCCCGCCGCCGGGGAGCTGTTTTTT. The encoded protein is CASSWSPAAGELFF.

This clone showed up many times. The genes are TRBV20-1 and TRBJ1-1, with D possibly being TRBD1 (5 bases). The germline gives CDR1 DFQATT, CDR2 SNEGSKA (reference sequence). V was clipped by 5 bases and J by 7 bases, with 11 bases between them. The CDR3 spans 11 residues. The chain's CDR3 is CSAQRGGEAFF. The DNA for the CDR3 is TGCAGTGCTCAGCGGGGGGGTGAAGCTTTCTTT.

The genes are TRBV10-3 and TRBJ2-2, with a weak D call TRBD1 (6 bases). V lost 2 bases to trimming and J lost 4 bases, with 17 bases between them. The CDR3 contains 17 residues. Germline lookup yields CDR1 ENHRY and CDR2 SYGVKD. CDR3 protein: CAISEIQTGTGTGELFF. DNA of the CDR3: TGTGCCATCAGTGAGATCCAAACAGGGACCGGCACCGGGGAGCTGTTTTTT.

The chain uses TRBV29-1 and TRBJ1-4, with TRBD1 as a possible D gene (5 bases). In germline, CDR1 is SQVTM, CDR2 ANQGSEA. Trimming shortened V by 1 base and J by 7 bases, and 19 bases separated the two germline ends. CDR3 length equals 16 residues. CDR3 sequence: CSVEVLKRPGREKLFF. The CDR3 bases are TGCAGCGTTGAAGTTCTGAAGAGACCGGGACGTGAAAAACTGTTTTTT. Drawing the rest from reference TRBV29-1 and TRBJ1-4, the complete variable domain is SAVISQKPSRDICQRGTSLTIQCQVDSQVTMMFWYRQQPGQSLTLIATANQGSEATYESGFVIDKFPISRPNLTFSTLTVSNMSPEDSSIYLCSVEVLKRPGREKLFFGSGTQLSVL.

The V and J genes are TRBV9 and TRBJ2-3; D is possibly TRBD2 (6 bases). The length of the CDR3 is 16 residues. Per the germline V gene, CDR1 is SGDLS and CDR2 is YYNGEE. The V end was cut by 0 bases, the J end by 0 bases, with 11 bases between. The CDR3 DNA reads as TGTGCCAGCAGCGTAGCCGGAGGGCCGAGCACAGATACGCAGTATTTT. Its protein product is CASSVAGGPSTDTQYF.

The V gene is TRBV6-5, the J gene TRBJ1-4; maybe TRBD1 (6 bases). Germline V CDR1 and CDR2: MNHEY, SVGAGI. This CDR3 has 16 amino acids. The V and J ends lost 0 bases and 6 bases respectively, with 14 bases between them. The CDR3 DNA follows: TGTGCCAGCAGTTACTCGTGGGCAGGGGTGGATGAAAAACTGTTTTTT. Amino acid sequence: CASSYSWAGVDEKLFF.

This clone was counted a few times. The V call is TRBV10-3, the J call TRBJ1-3, with TRBD1 matching over 7 bases. The CDR3 is 15 residues long. Germline CDR1 ENHRY, CDR2 SYGVKD. Unmatched junction bases numbered 8, after V lost 7 bases and J lost 2 bases. CDR3 in amino acids: CAIKSGTVPGNTIYF. For the CDR3, the DNA is TGTGCCATCAAATCCGGGACAGTCCCTGGAAACACCATATATTTT.

The rearrangement links TRBV18 to TRBJ2-2; D is undetermined. The CDR3 contains 14 residues. Between the trimmed V and J ends, which lost 3 bases and 6 bases, there was a span of 11 bases. Germline CDR1 reads KGHSH; CDR2 reads LQKENI. The CDR3 sequence: CASSPSTTSGELFF. As DNA, the CDR3 is TGTGCCAGCTCACCGTCTACTACCTCCGGGGAGCTGTTTTTT.

The chain links TRBV2 to TRBJ2-1; 10 nucleotides line up with TRBD2. Germline-derived CDR1 and CDR2 are SNHLY and FYNNEI. Germline trimming cut 1 base from V and 10 bases from J; bases unmatched to any gene: 7. CDR3 length: 15 amino acids. For the CDR3, the DNA is TGTGCCAGCAGTGAAGGGGGGACTAGCGCGGAAGAGCAGTTCTTC. Protein: CASSEGGTSAEEQFF.

CDR3 sequence reads: CASSEARTRTFF. Written as DNA, the CDR3 is TGTGCCAGCAGTGAAGCGAGGACTCGGACTTTCTTT. The chain is built from TRBV2 and TRBJ1-1; D remains ambiguous. V shed 0 bases and J shed 12 bases, with 11 bases lying between them. This CDR3 has 12 amino acids. Germline CDR1 reads SNHLY; CDR2 reads FYNNEI.

The chain recombines TRBV6-1 with TRBJ2-5; perhaps TRBD1 as D (6 bases). CDR1 is MNHNS, CDR2 SASEGT, per germline. The CDR3 sequence is 11 residues long. Trimming removed 11 bases at V and 7 bases at J, with 14 bases between. The chain's CDR3 is CAGQQGGTQYF. CDR3 nucleotides: TGTGCCGGACAACAAGGGGGGACCCAGTACTTC.

The rearrangement joins TRBV6-5 to TRBJ1-2, with TRBD1 as a possible D gene (6 bases). Germline CDR1 MNHEY, CDR2 SVGAGI. This CDR3 contains 14 residues. V was cut by 7 bases and J by 2 bases, with 14 bases left in between. The CDR3 sequence: CASKRTEVNYGYTF. CDR3 nucleotide sequence: TGTGCCAGCAAGCGGACAGAAGTCAACTATGGCTACACCTTC.

The chain recombines TRBV5-1 with TRBJ1-6; 9 bases match TRBD1. The CDR3 covers 15 residues. Germline V gene lookup returns CDR1 SGHRS and CDR2 YFSETQ. V dropped 4 bases and J dropped 10; count of bases not matched to a gene: 9. CDR3 amino acids: CASSPGDRERSPLHF. The CDR3 region has the DNA TGCGCCAGCAGCCCGGGGGACAGGGAGCGCTCACCCCTCCACTTT. Together with reference TRBV5-1 and TRBJ1-6, the CDR3 gives the full variable domain: KAGVTQTPRYLIKTRGQQVTLSCSPISGHRSVSWYQQTPGQGLQFLFEYFSETQRNKGNFPGRFSGRQFSNSRSEMNVSTLELGDSALYLCASSPGDRERSPLHFGNGTRLTVT.

V and J are TRBV5-1 and TRBJ2-4, with TRBD2 matching 12 bases. Germline loops: CDR1 SGHRS, CDR2 YFSETQ. Trimming cost V 3 bases and J 7 bases; bases outside gene matches: 8. This CDR3 comprises 16 residues. CDR3 in amino acids: CASSSLTSGSGNIQYF. The CDR3 coding sequence is TGCGCCAGCAGCTCGCTGACTAGCGGGAGCGGGAACATTCAGTACTTC.